The 28 T cell receptor beta chains below all came from one sample that was sequenced in a study of cytomegalovirus exposure and HLA in healthy donors. The PCR made use of 60 Vbeta and 13 Jbeta primers. Using immunoSEQ multiplex PCR, the repertoire was profiled, and TCRdb retains in-frame clones only, with some absent. The sample has roughly 140,000 clones, approximately 79% seen once; the top ten hold approximately 6.9%. The sequencing input was PBMCs. These receptors were taken from a woman in her thirties or forties in good health and CMV-seropositive.

The rearrangement uses TRBV5-1 and TRBJ2-3, with D tentatively TRBD1 (6 bases). The CDR3 is made up of 13 amino acids. V lost 1 base, J lost 6 bases, and 9 bases lay in between. Germline CDR1 is SGHRS and CDR2 is YFSETQ. The CDR3 DNA is TGCGCCAGCAGCTTGTTGGGGGCCGATACGCAGTATTTT. Residues: CASSLLGADTQYF.

CDR3 amino acids: CAISTGYEQYF. The CDR3 DNA reads as TGTGCCATCAGCACAGGGTACGAGCAGTACTTC. This chain uses TRBV10-3 with TRBJ2-7, with D possibly being TRBD1 (6 bases). This CDR3 spans 11 amino acids. V was pared by 6 bases and J by 4 bases, with 7 bases between. The germline V gene has CDR1 ENHRY and CDR2 SYGVKD.

The chain joins TRBV5-1 to TRBJ1-2, with 7 positions matching TRBD1. The V and J ends lost 0 bases and 0 bases, in that order; junction bases with no gene match: 8. There are 17 residues in the CDR3. Germline-derived CDR1 and CDR2 are SGHRS and YFSETQ. CDR3 amino acids: CASSLGQQGTTNYGYTF. For the CDR3, the DNA is TGCGCCAGCAGCTTGGGCCAACAGGGGACAACTAACTATGGCTACACCTTC.

This clone was counted between two and nine times. At the DNA level, this CDR3 is encoded by other sequences in the same sample as well. This rearrangement joins TRBV7-3 to TRBJ2-1, with TRBD2 identical over 11 bases. The CDR3 extends over 14 amino acids. The germline V gene encodes CDR1 SGHTA and CDR2 FQGTGA. With V trimmed by 5 bases and J by 6 bases, 3 bases remained unmatched. CDR3 sequence (DNA): TGTGCCAGCAGCCCGGGACTAGCGGCCAATGAGCAGTTCTTC. Translating it yields CASSPGLAANEQFF.

The chain uses TRBV18 and TRBJ2-7; D gene uncertain. Trimming pared 2 bases from V and 2 bases from J, leaving 7 bases between. This CDR3 comprises 13 residues. The germline CDR1 and CDR2 sequences are KGHSH and LQKENI. The DNA for the CDR3 is TGTGCCAGCTCACCAGTTGGCCCCTACGAGCAGTACTTC. This translates into CASSPVGPYEQYF.

The chain's CDR3 is CASSPPPAGSGNTIYF. The DNA for the CDR3 is TGTGCCAGCAGTCCTCCCCCGGCAGGGTCGGGAAACACCATATATTTT. J is TRBJ1-3 and V is TRBV9, with a possible D match to TRBD1 (5 bases). The germline CDR1 and CDR2 sequences are SGDLS and YYNGEE. Trimming cost V 5 bases and J 4 bases, with 19 bases left between them. The CDR3 is 16 residues long.

The chain is built from TRBV6-4 and TRBJ2-1; D ambiguous. The CDR3 totals 14 residues. Deletions cut 8 bases from V and 1 base from J, with 12 bases between. Germline CDR1 reads MRHNA; CDR2 reads SNTAGT. The CDR3 loop is CASWACGSYNEQFF. The CDR3 coding sequence is TGTGCCAGCTGGGCTTGTGGATCCTACAATGAGCAGTTCTTC.

The chain couples TRBV4-1 to TRBJ1-6, with D perhaps matching TRBD1 (5 bases). CDR1 and CDR2 (germline): MGHRA, YSYEKL. Trimming shortened V by 3 bases and J by 4 bases, and 19 bases separated the two germline ends. The CDR3 length is 18 residues. The CDR3 reads CASSQPSDTNRYNSPLHF. The CDR3 nucleotides read TGCGCCAGCAGCCAGCCCTCGGACACCAACCGGTATAATTCACCCCTCCACTTT.

This chain links TRBV28 with TRBJ2-1, with 8 bases identical to TRBD2. The CDR3 sequence is 16 residues long. Germline V gene lookup returns CDR1 MDHEN and CDR2 SYDVKM. Trimming at V came to 6 bases and at J to 10 bases, leaving 17 bases not matched to a gene. The CDR3 nucleotides are TGTGCCAGCAGCCTACCCGATGGCGGGGGGCCTCAAGAGCAGTTCTTC. Translation gives CASSLPDGGGPQEQFF.

This chain uses TRBV18 with TRBJ2-5; 10 nucleotides line up with TRBD2. The end of the DNA fits TRBJ2-7 better, so the J call may be wrong. Per the germline V gene, CDR1 is KGHSH and CDR2 is LQKENI. The CDR3 length is 16 residues. The CDR3 reads CASSPSTGTSAYEQYF. CDR3 DNA sequence: TGTGCCAGCTCACCAAGTACCGGGACTAGCGCATACGAGCAGTACTTC.

This chain connects TRBV28 to TRBJ2-1, with TRBD1 matching over 9 bases. This CDR3 region has 15 residues. The germline gives CDR1 MDHEN, CDR2 SYDVKM. V dropped 5 bases and J dropped 4; count of bases not matched to a gene: 6. CDR3 residues: CASSPRDRVYNEQFF. For the CDR3, the DNA is TGTGCCAGCAGTCCCCGGGACAGGGTGTACAATGAGCAGTTCTTC.

The rearrangement joins TRBV4-1 to TRBJ2-7; 7 bases fit TRBD1. J was trimmed by 5 bases and V by 4 bases; bases with no gene match: 5. The CDR3 contains 13 residues. The germline CDR1 and CDR2 sequences are MGHRA and YSYEKL. CDR3 region: CASSPQQGNEQYF. CDR3 DNA: TGCGCCAGCAGCCCCCAACAGGGGAACGAGCAGTACTTC.

The V and J genes are TRBV6-5 and TRBJ2-3, with a possible D match to TRBD1 (5 bases). The germline V gene encodes CDR1 MNHEY and CDR2 SVGAGI. The CDR3 covers 14 residues. The V and J ends lost 2 bases and 6 bases respectively, with 12 bases between them. CDR3 nucleotide sequence: TGTGCCAGCAGTTACAAAGGGGTAGGGGATACGCAGTATTTT. Its translation: CASSYKGVGDTQYF.

V usage is TRBV29-1 and J usage is TRBJ2-3, with a tentative D call TRBD1 (6 bases). The V gene's germline CDR1 is SQVTM and CDR2 ANQGSEA. V lost 6 bases and J lost 2, with 12 bases in between. The CDR3 is made up of 13 amino acids. The CDR3 loop reads CSVAGALTDTQYF. CDR3 DNA sequence: TGCAGCGTCGCAGGGGCTCTCACAGATACGCAGTATTTT.

V gene TRBV28 combines with J gene TRBJ1-4; D is ambiguous. Germline V gene sequence: CDR1 MDHEN, CDR2 SYDVKM. This CDR3 contains 14 residues. V lost 5 bases to trimming and J lost 5 bases, with 12 bases between them. In DNA form, the CDR3 reads TGTGCCAGCAGTCCCACGACGGGGAATGAAAAACTGTTTTTT. Encoded protein: CASSPTTGNEKLFF.

The rearrangement links TRBV15 to TRBJ2-7, with 10 bases aligning to TRBD1. CDR3 length: 14 residues. Germline V CDR1 and CDR2: LNHNV, YYDKDF (reference sequence). V dropped 5 bases and J dropped 5; count of bases not matched to a gene: 6. Here the CDR3 DNA reads TGTGCCACCAGCGCACGGACAGGGGGGGACGAGCAGTACTTC. This gives the protein CATSARTGGDEQYF.

The rearrangement joins TRBV5-1 to TRBJ2-4; D perhaps matches TRBD2 (7 bases). CDR1 is SGHRS and CDR2 is YFSETQ in the germline V gene. Between the trimmed V and J ends, which lost 0 bases and 7 bases, there was a span of 14 bases. The CDR3 length is 15 residues. The CDR3 DNA reads as TGCGCCAGCAGCTTGGTAGGGGGGGCTGGGAACATTCAGTACTTC. The encoded protein is CASSLVGGAGNIQYF.

This chain connects TRBV27 to TRBJ2-7; 7 bases match TRBD2. The germline CDR1 and CDR2 sequences are MNHEY and SMNVEV (reference sequence). There are 16 residues in the CDR3. V trimming: 0 bases; J trimming: 3 bases; junction bases outside the gene matches: 8. CDR3 sequence reads: CASSLSLGDYNYEQYF. As DNA, the CDR3 is TGTGCCAGCAGTTTATCCTTAGGGGACTACAACTACGAGCAGTACTTC.

The chain carries TRBV28 and TRBJ2-1, with a possible D match to TRBD1 (5 bases). Deletions cut 4 bases from V and 10 bases from J, with 20 bases between. The CDR3 is made up of 15 amino acids. CDR1 and CDR2 from the germline V gene are MDHEN and SYDVKM. The CDR3 nucleotides are TGTGCCAGCAGTTCCTCCGGCAGGGCAGGGCGCGAGCAGTTCTTC. Protein product: CASSSSGRAGREQFF.

The chain recombines TRBV2 with TRBJ2-7; 16 bases map to TRBD2. Germline V gene sequence: CDR1 SNHLY, CDR2 FYNNEI. This CDR3 has 18 residues. The junction had 12 bases not matched to a gene; V was cut back by 7 bases and J by 3 bases. In nucleotides, the CDR3 is TGTGCCAGCACCGGGCCGGGACTAGCGGGGGGGCACGACTACGAGCAGTACTTC. It translates to CASTGPGLAGGHDYEQYF.

The chain links TRBV5-6 to TRBJ2-1, with TRBD2 matching over 13 bases. Trimming took 3 bases from V and 8 from J; bases not matched to a gene: 8. Germline V gene sequence: CDR1 SGHDT, CDR2 YYEEEE. The CDR3 contains 16 residues. CDR3 region: CASSSILAGGFDEQFF. The CDR3 nucleotides read TGTGCCAGCAGCTCCATACTAGCGGGGGGGTTCGATGAGCAGTTCTTC.

This clone was recorded only once. J is TRBJ1-4 and V is TRBV9, with D unresolved. Germline CDR1 and CDR2: SGDLS and YYNGEE. The CDR3 length is 17 residues. The germline V and J ends were trimmed by 0 bases and 6 bases, with 18 bases remaining between them. The CDR3 spells CASSVDVGRRPDEKLFF. In DNA form, the CDR3 reads TGTGCCAGCAGCGTAGATGTCGGGAGACGCCCCGATGAAAAACTGTTTTTT.

CDR3 in DNA: TGTGCCAGCAGCCCCGGGGGGGGTCTGAGGGGCTACACCTTC. Its protein is CASSPGGGLRGYTF. This rearrangement joins TRBV11-2 to TRBJ1-2; D is possibly TRBD1 (5 bases). Germline V gene data show CDR1 as SGHAT and CDR2 as FQNNGV. The CDR3 totals 14 residues. Trimming shortened V by 5 bases and J by 8 bases, and 18 bases separated the two germline ends.

About this clone itself: A junction boundary mismatches the germline segment, possibly from a read error. The V call is TRBV14, the J call TRBJ1-1; 8 bases are shared with TRBD1. CDR1 SGHDN and CDR2 FVKESK come from the germline V gene. This CDR3 region has 14 residues. This chain's CDR3 is CAGSQEQGDTEAFF. The CDR3 nucleotides read TGTGCCGGCAGCCAAGAACAGGGGGACACTGAAGCTTTCTTT.

The chain uses TRBV18 and TRBJ1-4, with TRBD1 identical over 9 bases. Germline V CDR1 and CDR2: KGHSH, LQKENI. The V gene end was trimmed by 5 bases and the J gene end by 6 bases; junction bases not matched to a gene: 10. The length of the CDR3 is 16 residues. CDR3 bases: TGTGCCAGCTCAACGGGGACAGGGAAAGGAGATGAAAAACTGTTTTTT. Its translation is CASSTGTGKGDEKLFF.

The gene calls are TRBV28 and TRBJ2-3; D perhaps matches TRBD2 (6 bases). Germline V gives CDR1 MDHEN, CDR2 SYDVKM. V was pared by 6 bases and J by 5 bases, with 24 bases between. The CDR3 sequence is 17 residues long. The CDR3 DNA reads as TGTGCCAGCAGCCTCCCGCCGGGTAGCGGCAAACAAGATACGCAGTATTTT. Translation: CASSLPPGSGKQDTQYF.

This chain connects TRBV5-1 to TRBJ2-7, with D maybe TRBD2 (5 bases). The CDR3 length is 13 residues. Between the trimmed V and J ends, which lost 0 bases and 7 bases, there was a span of 11 bases. CDR1 and CDR2 from the germline V gene are SGHRS and YFSETQ. CDR3 loop: CASSLAGGQEQYF. CDR3 nucleotides: TGCGCCAGCAGCTTGGCCGGCGGGCAGGAGCAGTACTTC. The variable domain in full, with the rest retrieved from reference TRBV5-1 and TRBJ2-7, is KAGVTQTPRYLIKTRGQQVTLSCSPISGHRSVSWYQQTPGQGLQFLFEYFSETQRNKGNFPGRFSGRQFSNSRSEMNVSTLELGDSALYLCASSLAGGQEQYFGPGTRLTVT.

The gene calls are TRBV2 and TRBJ2-3, with TRBD2 matching 12 bases. The junction had 11 bases not matched to a gene; V was cut back by 6 bases and J by 10 bases. The CDR3 is 15 amino acids. Germline V gene data show CDR1 as SNHLY and CDR2 as FYNNEI. The CDR3 is CASRASGGAPYAQYF. The CDR3 DNA reads TGTGCCAGCAGGGCTAGCGGGGGGGCCCCCTATGCGCAGTATTTT.